This T cell receptor (beta chain) was observed in a study of type 1 regulatory T cells. Study information: An in vitro protocol generated T-allo10, a Tr1-enriched, alloantigen-specific CD4 T cell product. Overall study findings and caveats: Tr1 cells had a more restricted TCR repertoire than non-Tr1 cells.

TCRdb recomputed calls from the reads with MiXCR, one row per CDR3 protein. Of about 39,000 distinct CDR3 sequences listed, 12% are singletons. CDR1 is SGHTA and CDR2 is FQGNSA in the germline V gene. With 1 base removed from V and 7 bases from J, the gap between germline ends came to 13 bases. The CDR3 spans 14 residues. This clonotype appeared many times. What it binds is unknown. The clonotype was recovered from a human donor in good health. The chain recombines TRBV7-2 with TRBJ1-1, with D possibly being TRBD1 (5 bases). Input material: cultured non-Tr1 T cells, either the whole culture or a sorted T cell fraction (not recorded which). CDR3: CASSLVGPSYEAFF. The CDR3 region has the DNA TGTGCCAGCAGCTTAGTGGGGCCGTCCTATGAAGCTTTCTTT.